This TCR beta chain was recorded in a study of blood T cell repertoires in COVID-19 (TCRdb year 2020). Broadly, across the study: Samples covering the acute and convalescent phases of COVID-19 were provided by collaborators in the United States, Italy and Spain. The material from the prospective study consisted of cDNA or gDNA derived from T cells, B-cell-depleted T cells, or PBMCs. Deeply sampled blood TCRbeta repertoires from subjects exposed to, actively infected with, or recovered from COVID-19 were included in the dataset. A freely available public database, intended as a resource for researchers studying the immune response to SARS-CoV-2, is where the repertoires were released. Samples were obtained from the ongoing ImmuneRACE study (first 160 participants) and from about 1,300 subjects provided by 6 global collaborators. Nearly every sample came with metadata listing a de-identified subject ID, COVID-19 status, age in years and sex. Where available, HLA class I and class II types were taken from metadata supplied by the sample provider and were not determined by assay-based typing.

A note on this clone: The specificity of this receptor is unknown. Per-base qualities were not stored, and no clone one base away is much larger.

The collaborating institutions used their own protocols to collect whole blood in K2EDTA tubes. For TCRbeta analysis, collaborators shipped samples in one of three forms: frozen whole blood, isolated PBMCs, or DNA extracted from either of those sample types. General study outcomes and caveats: The amount of clinical and demographic metadata varied by source and participant and was provided uncurated.

TCRbeta CDR3 regions were amplified from genomic DNA by means of the immunoSEQ Assay, a bias-controlled multiplex PCR. Regarding the original processing steps: The number of nucleated cells in each sample was estimated from the amplification of reference gene primers within the assay. Sequence reads were collapsed and filtered to measure the absolute abundance of every unique TCRbeta CDR3 rearrangement. For each sample, productive Simpson clonality was calculated as the square root of Simpson's diversity index across productive rearrangements. TCRdb provides this immuneACCESS table in a form limited to in-frame rearrangements. Some clones are lacking; in checked studies, under half of them reflect an unresolved V gene, and why the rest are absent is not known. V and J calls and clone size follow that table, whereas D and trimming were derived from the DNA. The sample yields 60,000 to 95,000 clones; approximately 86% were counted once. The ten top clones hold approximately 6.4% of the sample.

Sequences SGHTA (CDR1) and FQGNSA (CDR2) are obtained from the germline V gene. V and J lose 5 bases and 7 bases, and a span of 18 bases separates them. CDR3 length: 16 amino acids, cysteine to phenylalanine. Of all the DNA, just the CDR3 is kept, 48 bases in frame from base 1. The chain links TRBV7-2 with TRBJ1-6, with TRBD1 as a weak D call on 6 bases. The receptor comes from a woman aged 45 to 65 with acute or convalescent COVID-19. The sequenced sample was peripheral blood. The CDR3 protein is CASSPYRTGTNSPLHF. The bases are TGTGCCAGCAGCCCCTACCGAACAGGGACCAATTCACCCCTCCACTTT.